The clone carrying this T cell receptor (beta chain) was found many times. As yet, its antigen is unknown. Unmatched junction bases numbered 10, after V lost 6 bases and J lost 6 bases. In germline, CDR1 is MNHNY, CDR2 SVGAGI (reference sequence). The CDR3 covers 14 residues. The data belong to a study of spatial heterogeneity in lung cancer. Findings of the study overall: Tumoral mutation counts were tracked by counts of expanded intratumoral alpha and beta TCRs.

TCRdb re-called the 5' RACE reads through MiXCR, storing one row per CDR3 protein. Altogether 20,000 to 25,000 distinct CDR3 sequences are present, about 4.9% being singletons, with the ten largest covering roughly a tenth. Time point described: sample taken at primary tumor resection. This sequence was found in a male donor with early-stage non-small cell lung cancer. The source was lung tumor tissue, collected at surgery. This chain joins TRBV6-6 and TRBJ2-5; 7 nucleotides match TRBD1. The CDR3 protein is CASRQSDREKTQYF. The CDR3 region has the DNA TGTGCCAGCAGACAATCAGACAGGGAGAAGACCCAGTACTTC.